Each of the 9 T cell receptor beta chains below was sequenced from the same sample in a study of graft-versus-host responses after intestinal transplantation (dated by TCRdb to the early 2020s). These TCRs are of unknown antigen specificity. Sample time point, as interpreted from the label and publication: cells obtained before transplantation from donor or recipient. The library relied on the immunoSEQ multiplex PCR assay. Imported from immuneACCESS, the table was reduced by TCRdb to in-frame sequences with V and J called. These copies leave out some clones; in studies compared against another copy, an unresolved V gene accounts for under half, and the cause of the remainder is not known. The sample table shows around 96,000 clones, and roughly 92% are seen once. The ten largest account for around 0.17% of the sample. The input for sequencing was unstimulated CD4+ T cells sorted from spleen or lymph node cells, taken before intestinal transplant. The receptors stem from a human donor who received an intestinal transplant.

The chain has TRBV2 and TRBJ1-2, with D tentatively TRBD1 (6 bases). The CDR3 loop spans 15 amino acids. V was pared by 1 base and J by 4 bases, with 13 bases between. Germline CDR1 reads SNHLY; CDR2 reads FYNNEI. The CDR3 here is CASSEEGTIPYGYTF. For the CDR3, the DNA is TGTGCCAGCAGTGAAGAGGGGACAATACCCTATGGCTACACCTTC.

The genes are TRBV9 and TRBJ2-1; TRBD2 matches 13 bases. The V and J ends lost 4 bases and 7 bases, in that order; junction bases with no gene match: 5. The CDR3 has 15 amino acids. Germline V CDR1 and CDR2: SGDLS, YYNGEE. The CDR3 region has the DNA TGTGCCAGCAGCACCGGGACTAGCGGGACGAATGAGCAGTTCTTC. Translated: CASSTGTSGTNEQFF.

The rearrangement uses TRBV4-3 and TRBJ1-4, with 7 bases fitting TRBD1. Unmatched junction bases numbered 7, after V lost 2 bases and J lost 7 bases. The CDR3 has 15 residues. In germline, CDR1 is LGHNA, CDR2 YSLEER. The CDR3 region is CASSQTRDSTEKLFF. The CDR3 region has the DNA TGCGCCAGCAGCCAAACCCGGGACAGTACTGAAAAACTGTTTTTT.

The rearrangement uses TRBV4-2 and TRBJ2-5, with 9 positions matching TRBD2. The CDR3 extends over 16 amino acids. The trim removed 2 bases at V and 2 bases at J, leaving 6 bases unmatched. Germline V gene lookup returns CDR1 LGHNA and CDR2 YNFKEQ. In nucleotides, the CDR3 is TGTGCCAGCAGCCAAAATAGCGGGGGAGGGCAAGAGACCCAGTACTTC. This sequence encodes CASSQNSGGGQETQYF.

The V and J genes are TRBV10-3 and TRBJ1-2; 9 nucleotides agree with TRBD1. Losses at the gene ends were 1 base for V and 8 bases for J; bases not matched to a gene: 11. CDR1 ENHRY and CDR2 SYGVKD come from the germline V gene. This CDR3 comprises 16 residues. In DNA, the CDR3 is TGTGCCATCAGTGAGTTTGGGACAGGGCTTCCTGGAGGCTACACCTTC. Its translation is CAISEFGTGLPGGYTF.

The chain carries TRBV27 and TRBJ1-5; D remains unclear. Trimming removed 5 bases at V and 1 base at J, with 15 bases between. This CDR3 spans 16 amino acids. CDR1 MNHEY and CDR2 SMNVEV come from the germline V gene (reference sequence). The CDR3 DNA follows: TGTGCCAGCAGTCCCTATGCTCTCGGGAGCAATCAGCCCCAGCATTTT. This encodes CASSPYALGSNQPQHF.

J is TRBJ2-3 and V is TRBV30; 7 positions match TRBD2. V gave up 1 base and J gave up 7 bases; unmatched junction bases: 8. Germline loops: CDR1 GTSNPN, CDR2 SVGIG (reference sequence). This CDR3 spans 14 amino acids. Here the CDR3 reads CAWSEGWGGNTQYF. The DNA of the CDR3 is TGTGCCTGGAGTGAAGGGTGGGGGGGAAATACGCAGTATTTT.

This chain joins TRBV18 and TRBJ2-5; 7 bases agree with TRBD2. CDR1 is KGHSH and CDR2 is LQKENI in the germline V gene. The CDR3 is 17 residues long. After removal of 0 bases from V and 4 bases from J, the junction contained 11 bases not matched to a gene. CDR3 protein: CASSPPLSGKRIETQYF. CDR3 sequence (DNA): TGTGCCAGCTCACCACCCCTGAGCGGGAAGCGTATAGAGACCCAGTACTTC.

This chain's CDR3 is CASSLVSDTQYF. DNA of the CDR3: TGTGCCAGCAGCTTAGTCTCAGATACGCAGTATTTT. This chain links TRBV11-2 with TRBJ2-3; no firm D call. Trimming left V 1 base short and J 4 bases short, with 3 bases between. Looked up from germline, CDR1 is SGHAT and CDR2 is FQNNGV. CDR3 size: 12 residues.